This TCR beta chain was identified in a study of early T cells in non-severe SARS-CoV-2 infection (TCRdb year 2021). A note on the overall study: TCR sequencing used bulk RNA from unsorted whole blood, so alpha and beta chains could not be paired.

What the authors observed across the whole study: VDJdb matching was skewed toward anti-spike CD8 responses, so virus-specific expansions were likely underestimated and private and CD4 specificities were missed.

Set within a cohort of healthcare workers in London, UK, this nested case-control study involved weekly PCR testing of nasopharyngeal swabs along with blood sampling. Healthcare workers were recruited between 23 and 31 March 2020, during the week of the UK lockdown, and were followed weekly for up to roughly 16 weeks. The sample holds many counts of this clonotype. Its antigen is unknown. No base quality values were provided; no much bigger clone lies one nucleotide off. The method behind the library was 5' RACE. The data were produced on a NextSeq 500. Unique molecular identifiers were attached to individual cDNA molecules in the TCR library protocol so that sequencing error and PCR bias could be corrected. Both TCR alpha and beta chains were sequenced, and tight co-correlation was observed between alpha and beta sequence abundances in each sample. The published analysis was carried out like this. Decombinator V4 was used to perform V gene, J gene and CDR3 annotation of TCR sequences. Expanded TCRs were defined as changing significantly between any two time points under a Poisson model with p below 0.0001. TCR abundances were normalised to the total number of TCRs sequenced in each sample and reported as counts per million. MAIT TCRs were defined by TRAV1-2 paired with TRAJ12, TRAJ20 or TRAJ33, and iNKT TCRs by TRAV10 paired with TRAJ18. VDJdb, accessed 1 November 2021, was searched for CMV, EBV and SARS-CoV-2 annotated TCRs, with TCRs annotated for multiple antigens excluded. Using fastp at Q25 and MiXCR, TCRdb reprocessed the public reads and kept productive beta chains. Each CDR3 protein appears once, grouped with its most common genes and DNA. These V and J calls derive from TCRdb rather than the authors' analysis. Present in this sample are about 77,000 distinct CDR3 sequences, 8.5% to 10% of which were seen just once. The ten top clones hold approximately 5% of the sample.

The CDR3 holds 15 amino acids from the cysteine to the phenylalanine. The entry retains the CDR3 DNA only, 45 bases that are in frame from base 1. CDR1 and CDR2 (KGHSH, LQKENI) derive from the germline V gene. The junction shows trimming of 4 bases on V and 0 bases on J, and the gene matches do not reach 3 bases of it. The rearranged segments are TRBV18 and TRBJ1-5, with TRBD1 identical over 7 junction bases. This receptor was obtained from an adult who was a healthcare worker with PCR-confirmed SARS-CoV-2 infection or an uninfected control (not recorded which). The sample comprised whole blood. The DNA reads TGTGCCAGCTCACAGGGGGCGGATAGCAATCAGCCCCAGCATTTT. This encodes CASSQGADSNQPQHF.